The 28 T cell receptor beta chains given below trace back to one sample, sequenced in a study of beta chain features in type 1 diabetes. Sequenced material consisted of expressed TCRB transcripts (all of the isolated RNA was reverse transcribed). The repertoire was sequenced with immunoSEQ multiplex PCR; TCRdb's copy has only in-frame clones and lacks some. The sample consists of 250,000 to 350,000 clones, 12% to 15% of them appearing once. Material: central memory CD4+ T cells from blood. Every receptor here comes from a man aged 25-40 years in good health.

CDR3 nucleotides: TGTGCCAGTAGCACCGACAGGGGTGCCTATGGCTACACCTTC. Amino acids: CASSTDRGAYGYTF. The rearrangement uses TRBV19 and TRBJ1-2, with 8 nucleotides matching TRBD1. Germline V gives CDR1 LNHDA, CDR2 SQIVND (reference sequence). V lost 6 bases to trimming and J lost 4 bases; unmatched junction nucleotides: 7. CDR3 length equals 14 residues.

This chain links TRBV15 with TRBJ1-2; no reliable D call. Trimming shortened V by 4 bases and J by 0 bases, and 9 bases separated the two germline ends. Germline CDR1 is LNHNV and CDR2 is YYDKDF (reference sequence). The CDR3 runs to 14 residues. The CDR3 region has the DNA TGTGCCACCAGCAAAACAAGATCTAACTATGGCTACACCTTC. Translated, it gives CATSKTRSNYGYTF.

CDR3 sequence reads: CASSQGYNTGELFF. CDR3 DNA: TGCGCCAGCAGCCAGGGGTACAACACCGGGGAGCTGTTTTTT. The rearrangement joins TRBV5-1 to TRBJ2-2; a weak D match, TRBD1 (6 bases). The CDR3 has 14 amino acids. Trimming took off 4 bases at V and 2 bases at J, with 9 bases between the two ends. Germline V gene sequence: CDR1 SGHRS, CDR2 YFSETQ.

This clone has more than one count but fewer than ten. The V and J genes are TRBV7-9 and TRBJ2-5, with TRBD1 identical over 7 bases. From germline, CDR1 is SEHNR and CDR2 FQNEAQ (reference sequence). The trim removed 6 bases at V and 2 bases at J, leaving 9 bases unmatched. There are 15 residues in the CDR3. The CDR3 bases are TGTGCCAGCAGTTCCTACCCGGGACAGCAAGAGACCCAGTACTTC. This gives the protein CASSSYPGQQETQYF. Supplemented by reference TRBV7-9 and TRBJ2-5, the full variable domain reads DTGVSQNPRHKITKRGQNVTFRCDPISEHNRLYWYRQTLGQGPEFLTYFQNEAQLEKSRLLSDRFSAERPKGSFSTLEIQRTEQGDSAMYLCASSSYPGQQETQYFGPGTRLLVL.

Concerning this clone: It is likely a read error: a sequence one base away is far more abundant. V usage is TRBV9 and J usage is TRBJ2-3; maybe TRBD1 (5 bases). The length of the CDR3 is 17 residues. V lost 4 bases and J lost 2, with 20 bases in between. Germline V gives CDR1 SGDLS, CDR2 YYNGEE. CDR3 sequence (DNA): TGTGCCAGCAGCCAAGGGGTCGGTTTCTCCGACACAGATACGCAGTATTTT. This gives the protein CASSQGVGFSDTDTQYF.

There are a few counts of this clone. Distinct nucleotide sequences in the sample also encode this CDR3. The chain joins TRBV7-2 to TRBJ2-5, with 7 bases aligning to TRBD1. The V segment lost 0 bases and the J segment 2 bases; nucleotides outside the gene matches: 3. The V gene's germline CDR1 is SGHTA and CDR2 FQGNSA. This CDR3 has 15 residues. Written as DNA, the CDR3 is TGTGCCAGCAGCTTAGCCGGGACAGCTCAAGAGACCCAGTACTTC. Residues: CASSLAGTAQETQYF.

This chain joins TRBV5-4 and TRBJ2-1; D remains unclear. V lost 5 bases and J lost 6, with 15 bases in between. Per germline, CDR1 SGHNT and CDR2 YYREEE (reference sequence). This CDR3 contains 14 residues. For the CDR3, the DNA is TGTGCCAGCAGACTCGCCCTAACTGGCAATGAGCAGTTCTTC. Protein product: CASRLALTGNEQFF.

This clone was seen at least ten times. This chain uses TRBV25-1 with TRBJ1-4; the D is unclear. CDR3 length: 12 amino acids. V was shortened by 0 bases and J by 11 bases, with 7 bases between the two germline ends. Germline V gives CDR1 MGHDK, CDR2 SYGVNS. The CDR3 region has the DNA TGTGCCAGCAGTGAATATACAGACAAACTGTTTTTT. Protein: CASSEYTDKLFF.

This clone has a count of ten or more. The chain has TRBV7-8 and TRBJ2-7, with D perhaps given as TRBD1 or TRBD2 (5 bases each). This CDR3 is built from 14 residues. V was cut by 5 bases and J by 5 bases, with 16 bases left in between. From germline, CDR1 is SGHVS and CDR2 FQNEAQ. CDR3 protein: CASSVGRPPNEQYF. CDR3 bases: TGTGCCAGCAGCGTGGGACGGCCACCCAACGAGCAGTACTTC.

The V call is TRBV28, the J call TRBJ1-2, with D perhaps TRBD1 (5 bases). V lost 9 bases, J lost 2 bases, and 13 bases lay in between. This CDR3 contains 13 residues. Looked up from germline, CDR1 is MDHEN and CDR2 is SYDVKM. The CDR3 DNA follows: TGTGCCAGTGCGACCCGGACAAACTATGGCTACACCTTC. It codes for CASATRTNYGYTF.

This clone appeared a few times. This sequence joins TRBV7-9 and TRBJ2-7, with TRBD2 as a possible D gene (6 bases). The CDR3 sequence is 14 residues long. Germline values: CDR1 SEHNR, CDR2 FQNEAQ (reference sequence). The V gene lost 7 bases and the J gene lost 2 bases, with 15 bases spanning the gap. The CDR3 region is CASNKDGGAYEQYF. The CDR3 DNA reads as TGTGCCAGCAACAAAGACGGGGGTGCCTACGAGCAGTACTTC. The variable domain in full, completed from reference TRBV7-9 and TRBJ2-7, reads DTGVSQNPRHKITKRGQNVTFRCDPISEHNRLYWYRQTLGQGPEFLTYFQNEAQLEKSRLLSDRFSAERPKGSFSTLEIQRTEQGDSAMYLCASNKDGGAYEQYFGPGTRLTVT.

This clone was seen repeatedly, ten times or more. The chain combines TRBV7-2 with TRBJ2-5; D perhaps matches TRBD1 (6 bases). Germline V gene lookup returns CDR1 SGHTA and CDR2 FQGNSA. This CDR3 has 12 residues. The V end lost 5 bases, the J end lost 7 bases, and 11 bases lay between the germline ends. CDR3 coding DNA: TGTGCCAGCAGCACAGGGCGCGGGACCCAGTACTTC. Protein sequence: CASSTGRGTQYF.

V gene TRBV7-7 combines with J gene TRBJ2-7; 7 bases map to TRBD1. Germline trimming cut 5 bases from V and 2 bases from J; bases unmatched to any gene: 6. The CDR3 consists of 14 residues. The germline CDR1 and CDR2 sequences are SSHAT and FNYEAQ (reference sequence). The CDR3 DNA sequence: TGTGCCAGCAGCCGACAGGGAGAGGCCTACGAGCAGTACGTC. It specifies CASSRQGEAYEQYV.

The chain combines TRBV2 with TRBJ1-6; D unclear. The germline V gene has CDR1 SNHLY and CDR2 FYNNEI. Trimming removed 1 base at V and 8 bases at J, with 3 bases between. CDR3 length: 12 amino acids. The CDR3 DNA sequence: TGTGCCAGCAGTGAAGGGTATTCACCCCTCCACTTT. This sequence encodes CASSEGYSPLHF.

V and J are TRBV4-3 and TRBJ1-3; D is undetermined. In germline, CDR1 is LGHNA, CDR2 YSLEER. The CDR3 extends over 16 amino acids. V lost 3 bases, J lost 0 bases, and 12 bases lay in between. The CDR3 sequence: CASSQSTTFSGNTIYF. The CDR3 nucleotides read TGCGCCAGCAGCCAGAGCACAACCTTCTCTGGAAACACCATATATTTT.

The chain combines TRBV11-3 with TRBJ1-1; D is undetermined. Germline CDR1 is SGHNT and CDR2 is YENEEA. V was clipped by 0 bases and J by 0 bases, with 8 bases between them. This CDR3 has 15 amino acids. The CDR3 DNA reads as TGTGCCAGCAGCTTAGATAGTATGATGAACACTGAAGCTTTCTTT. It codes for CASSLDSMMNTEAFF.

The chain recombines TRBV9 with TRBJ1-1, with D perhaps TRBD1 (5 bases). V gave up 0 bases and J gave up 0 bases, with 12 bases separating them. The germline CDR1 and CDR2 sequences are SGDLS and YYNGEE. CDR3 length: 16 amino acids. CDR3 in DNA: TGTGCCAGCAGCGTAGGTGTCGAAGGGGTGAACACTGAAGCTTTCTTT. Translated, it gives CASSVGVEGVNTEAFF. Variable domain in full (rest from reference TRBV9 and TRBJ1-1): DSGVTQTPKHLITATGQRVTLRCSPRSGDLSVYWYQQSLDQGLQFLIQYYNGEERAKGNILERFSAQQFPDLHSELNLSSLELGDSALYFCASSVGVEGVNTEAFFGQGTRLTVV.

This chain connects TRBV28 to TRBJ1-3; the D is unclear. Germline loops: CDR1 MDHEN, CDR2 SYDVKM. Trimming shortened V by 4 bases and J by 0 bases, and 10 bases separated the two germline ends. This CDR3 comprises 15 residues. CDR3 DNA sequence: TGTGCCAGCAGTTCAGTGTGGAGCTCTGGAAACACCATATATTTT. Its translation is CASSSVWSSGNTIYF.

This clone has only a few counts. The genes are TRBV7-2 and TRBJ2-5, with a possible D match to TRBD2 (7 bases). V was cut by 8 bases and J by 11 bases, with 27 bases left in between. Germline values: CDR1 SGHTA, CDR2 FQGNSA. The CDR3 totals 15 residues. Here the CDR3 DNA reads TGTGCCAGCGGCCCCGGGTTTGCGGGGGCTGGAGAGCAGTACTTC. Its translation: CASGPGFAGAGEQYF.

This clone was detected only a few times. The J gene is TRBJ2-7, the V gene TRBV18; tentative D call: TRBD1 (6 bases). V lost 1 base and J lost 10, with 17 bases in between. The CDR3 covers 14 residues. Germline CDR1 is KGHSH and CDR2 is LQKENI. The CDR3 spells CASSPQTGQSSQYF. The DNA of the CDR3 is TGTGCCAGCTCACCACAAACAGGGCAGTCATCCCAGTACTTC.

On this clone itself: Other DNA sequences in the same sample also yield this CDR3. The rearrangement joins TRBV29-1 to TRBJ2-1, with D unresolved. V gave up 3 bases and J gave up 8 bases, with 11 bases separating them. The V gene's germline CDR1 is SQVTM and CDR2 ANQGSEA. This CDR3 is built from 12 residues. The CDR3 nucleotides read TGCAGCGTTGATCGGCAAAGCGATGAGCAGTTCTTC. This sequence encodes CSVDRQSDEQFF.

This clone was observed a handful of times. V gene TRBV9 combines with J gene TRBJ2-3; D gene uncertain. Trimming took 0 bases from V and 2 from J, leaving 10 bases between them. The CDR3 covers 15 residues. From germline, CDR1 is SGDLS and CDR2 YYNGEE. CDR3 in amino acids: CASSVVGWITDTQYF. CDR3 nucleotides: TGTGCCAGCAGCGTAGTCGGATGGATCACAGATACGCAGTATTTT.

This chain links TRBV5-4 with TRBJ1-2, with D possibly matching TRBD1 (6 bases). CDR1 is SGHNT, CDR2 YYREEE, per germline (reference sequence). The CDR3 sequence is 15 residues long. The V end lost 0 bases, the J end lost 3 bases, and 12 bases lay between the germline ends. The CDR3 protein is CASSLALQGDYGYTF. CDR3 nucleotides: TGTGCCAGCAGCTTGGCACTACAGGGCGACTATGGCTACACCTTC.

This clone has only a few counts. This chain joins TRBV4-3 and TRBJ2-5, with a tentative D call TRBD1 (7 bases). V was trimmed by 1 base and J by 4 bases, leaving 16 bases between them. The germline V gene has CDR1 LGHNA and CDR2 YSLEER. The CDR3 has 16 amino acids. The CDR3 sequence: CASSQVGGGESETQYF. The CDR3 coding sequence is TGCGCCAGCAGCCAAGTAGGAGGGGGCGAATCAGAGACCCAGTACTTC.

V and J are TRBV19 and TRBJ2-7; 8 positions agree with TRBD2. The CDR3 covers 14 residues. The germline V gene encodes CDR1 LNHDA and CDR2 SQIVND (reference sequence). The J segment lost 2 bases and the V segment lost 10 bases, leaving 10 bases of the junction unmatched. The CDR3 is CATAPRRGAYEQYF. In DNA form, the CDR3 reads TGTGCCACCGCGCCTCGGCGGGGGGCCTACGAGCAGTACTTC. Complete variable domain (other parts from reference TRBV19 and TRBJ2-7): DGGITQSPKYLFRKEGQNVTLSCEQNLNHDAMYWYRQDPGQGLRLIYYSQIVNDFQKGDIAEGYSVSREKKESFPLTVTSAQKNPTAFYLCATAPRRGAYEQYFGPGTRLTVT.

With respect to this clone: This same CDR3 is encoded by further DNA sequences in the sample. This chain connects TRBV7-2 to TRBJ2-1; TRBD2 matches at 9 bases. Germline values: CDR1 SGHTA, CDR2 FQGNSA. V shed 1 base, J shed 10 bases, and the junction held 8 bases outside the gene matches. This CDR3 has 15 residues. This chain's CDR3 is CASSLGGGARNEQFF. The CDR3 DNA is TGTGCCAGCAGCTTAGGCGGGGGGGCTCGGAACGAGCAGTTCTTC.

This clone occurred a few times. The chain carries TRBV5-1 and TRBJ2-1, with D possibly matching TRBD1 (6 bases). The germline gives CDR1 SGHRS, CDR2 YFSETQ. The CDR3 length is 14 residues. Trimming stripped 3 bases from V and 6 bases from J, with 13 bases between. The CDR3 region is CASSSPNRANEQFF. CDR3 nucleotides: TGCGCCAGCAGCTCCCCAAACAGGGCCAATGAGCAGTTCTTC.

This clone was observed a few times. The chain carries TRBV5-4 and TRBJ2-3, with unresolved D. Looked up from germline, CDR1 is SGHNT and CDR2 is YYREEE (reference sequence). Deletions cut 3 bases from V and 13 bases from J, with 15 bases between. This CDR3 comprises 12 residues. CDR3 amino acids: CASSSNSASEYF. For the CDR3, the DNA is TGTGCCAGCAGCTCGAATAGTGCGTCGGAGTATTTT.